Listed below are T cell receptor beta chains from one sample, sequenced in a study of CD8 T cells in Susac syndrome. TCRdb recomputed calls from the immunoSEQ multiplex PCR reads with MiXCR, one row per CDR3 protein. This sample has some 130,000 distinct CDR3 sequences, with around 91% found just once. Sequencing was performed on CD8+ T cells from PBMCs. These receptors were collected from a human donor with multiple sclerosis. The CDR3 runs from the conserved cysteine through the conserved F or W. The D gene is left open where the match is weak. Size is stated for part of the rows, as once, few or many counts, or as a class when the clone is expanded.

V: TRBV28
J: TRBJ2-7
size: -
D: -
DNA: TGTGCCAGCAGTTCGCAATTGACAGGCGGCGAGCAGTACTTC
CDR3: CASSSQLTGGEQYF

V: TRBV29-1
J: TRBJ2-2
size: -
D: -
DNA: TGCAGCGTTATGTTATACCCCGGGGAGCTGTTTTTT
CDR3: CSVMLYPGELFF

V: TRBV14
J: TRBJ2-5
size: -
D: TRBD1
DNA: TGTGCCAGCAGCCAAGATCCGACAGGGGAGACCCAGTACTTC
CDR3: CASSQDPTGETQYF

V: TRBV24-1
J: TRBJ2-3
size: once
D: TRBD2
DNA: TGTGCCACCAGTGCCGTTAGCGGGATCAGCACAGATACGCAGTATTTT
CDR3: CATSAVSGISTDTQYF

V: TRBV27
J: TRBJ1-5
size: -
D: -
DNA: TGTGCCAGCCGGCAGGGTACGAGTCAGCCCCAGCATTTT
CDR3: CASRQGTSQPQHF

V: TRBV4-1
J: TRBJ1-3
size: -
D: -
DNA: TGCGCCAGCAGCCCCCGGCCGGATGGAAACACCATATATTTT
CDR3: CASSPRPDGNTIYF

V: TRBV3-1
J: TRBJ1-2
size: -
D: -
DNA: TGTGCCAGCAGCCAAGGGACTGGAAACTATGGCTACACCTTC
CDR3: CASSQGTGNYGYTF

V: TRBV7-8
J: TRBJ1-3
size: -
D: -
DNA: TGTGCCACCTCCGACGATCCCACCATATATTTT
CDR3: CATSDDPTIYF

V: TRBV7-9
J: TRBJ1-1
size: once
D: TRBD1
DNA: TGTGCCAGCAGCACAGGGACAGGCCCTGAAGCTTTCTTT
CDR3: CASSTGTGPEAFF

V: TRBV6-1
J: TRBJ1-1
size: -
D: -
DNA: TGTGCCAGCAGTGAATGGACAAATGAAGCTTTCTTT
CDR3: CASSEWTNEAFF

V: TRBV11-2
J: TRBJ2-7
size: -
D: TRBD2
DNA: TGTGCCAGCAGCTGGGGGGGTGCCCAGTACGAGCAGTACTTC
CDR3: CASSWGGAQYEQYF

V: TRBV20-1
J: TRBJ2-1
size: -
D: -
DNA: TGCAGTGCTAGTTTTTCCCGGGGCAGGCTAGCTCTCAATGAGCAGTTCTTC
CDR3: CSASFSRGRLALNEQFF

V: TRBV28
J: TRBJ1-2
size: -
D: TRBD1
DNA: TGTGCCAGCACCATCTCAGGGGGCTATGGCTACACCTTC
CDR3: CASTISGGYGYTF

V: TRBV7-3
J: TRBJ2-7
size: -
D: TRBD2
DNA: TGTGCCAGCAGCTTAAGCCTAGCGGGATACGACGAGCAGTACTTC
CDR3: CASSLSLAGYDEQYF

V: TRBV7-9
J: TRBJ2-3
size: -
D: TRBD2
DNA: TGTGCCAGCAGCTCCGGACTAGCGGCTAGCACAGATACGCAGTATTTT
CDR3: CASSSGLAASTDTQYF

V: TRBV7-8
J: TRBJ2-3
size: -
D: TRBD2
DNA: TGTGCCAGCAGCCTTTCAGCGGGGGTCACAGATACGCAGTATTTT
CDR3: CASSLSAGVTDTQYF

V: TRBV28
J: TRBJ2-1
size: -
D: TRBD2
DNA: TGTGCCAGCACTCGTAGCGGGAACCACAATGAGCAGTTCTTC
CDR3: CASTRSGNHNEQFF

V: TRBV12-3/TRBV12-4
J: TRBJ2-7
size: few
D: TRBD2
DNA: TGTGCCAGCAGGCCCGGGACTAGTCTCTACGAGCAGTACTTC
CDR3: CASRPGTSLYEQYF

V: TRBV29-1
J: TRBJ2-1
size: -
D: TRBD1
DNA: TGCAGCGTTGAGGGGACAGGGGGCCTAAGGGATGAGCAGTTCTTC
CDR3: CSVEGTGGLRDEQFF

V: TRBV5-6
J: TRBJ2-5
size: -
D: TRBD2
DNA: TGTGCCAGCAGCTCAGAACTAGCGGGAGTTCTAGCGACCCAGTACTTC
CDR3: CASSSELAGVLATQYF

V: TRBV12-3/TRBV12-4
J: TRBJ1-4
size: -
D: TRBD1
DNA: TGTGCCAGCAGCTACACGACAGGGACTGAAAAACTGTTTTTT
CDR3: CASSYTTGTEKLFF

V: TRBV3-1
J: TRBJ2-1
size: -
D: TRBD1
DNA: TGTGCCAGCAGCCAAGATCAGGACAGGGGGCCGCGGGATGAGCAGTTCTTC
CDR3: CASSQDQDRGPRDEQFF

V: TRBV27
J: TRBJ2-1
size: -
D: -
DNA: TGTGCCAGCAGTTTACTAGGCGACAATGAGCAGTTCTTC
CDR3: CASSLLGDNEQFF